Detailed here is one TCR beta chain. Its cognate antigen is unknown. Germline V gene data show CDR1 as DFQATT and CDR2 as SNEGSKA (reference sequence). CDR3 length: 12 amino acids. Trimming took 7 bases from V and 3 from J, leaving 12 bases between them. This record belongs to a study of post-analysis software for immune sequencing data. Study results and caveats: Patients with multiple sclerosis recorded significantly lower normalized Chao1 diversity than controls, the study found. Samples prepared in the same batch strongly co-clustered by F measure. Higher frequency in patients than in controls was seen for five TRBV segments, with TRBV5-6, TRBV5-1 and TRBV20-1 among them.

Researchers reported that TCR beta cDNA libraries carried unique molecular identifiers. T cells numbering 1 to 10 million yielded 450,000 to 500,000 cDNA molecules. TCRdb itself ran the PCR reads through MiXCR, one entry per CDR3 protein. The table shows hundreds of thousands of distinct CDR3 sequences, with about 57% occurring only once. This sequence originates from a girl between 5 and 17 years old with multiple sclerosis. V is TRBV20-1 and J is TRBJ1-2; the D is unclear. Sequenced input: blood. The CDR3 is CSGPSGHYGYTF. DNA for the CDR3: TGCAGTGGGCCCTCCGGGCACTATGGCTACACCTTC.